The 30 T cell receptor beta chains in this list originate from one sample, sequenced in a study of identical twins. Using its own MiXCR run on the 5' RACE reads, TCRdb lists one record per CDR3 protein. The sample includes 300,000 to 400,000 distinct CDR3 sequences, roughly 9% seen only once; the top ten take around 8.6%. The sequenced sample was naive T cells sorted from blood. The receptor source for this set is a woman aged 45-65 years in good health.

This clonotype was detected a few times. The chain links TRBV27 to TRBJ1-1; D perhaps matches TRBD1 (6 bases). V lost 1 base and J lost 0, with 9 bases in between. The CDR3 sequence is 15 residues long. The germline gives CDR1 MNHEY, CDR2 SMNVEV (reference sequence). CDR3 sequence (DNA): TGTGCCAGCAGTTTATGGGGGGCCTTGAACACTGAAGCTTTCTTT. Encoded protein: CASSLWGALNTEAFF.

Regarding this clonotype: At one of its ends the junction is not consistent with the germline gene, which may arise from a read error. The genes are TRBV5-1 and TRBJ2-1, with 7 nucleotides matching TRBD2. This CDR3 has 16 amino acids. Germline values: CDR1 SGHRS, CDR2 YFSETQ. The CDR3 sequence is CACSLASSSGYNEQFF. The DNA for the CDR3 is TGCGCCTGCAGCTTGGCCTCGTCTAGCGGATACAATGAGCAGTTCTTC.

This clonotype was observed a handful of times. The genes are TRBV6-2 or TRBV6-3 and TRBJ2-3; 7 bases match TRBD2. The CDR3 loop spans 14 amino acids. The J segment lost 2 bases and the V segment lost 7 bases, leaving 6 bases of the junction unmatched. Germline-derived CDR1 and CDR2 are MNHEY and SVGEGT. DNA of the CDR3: TGTGCCAGCAATAAAGCGGGGACCACAGATACGCAGTATTTT. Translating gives CASNKAGTTDTQYF.

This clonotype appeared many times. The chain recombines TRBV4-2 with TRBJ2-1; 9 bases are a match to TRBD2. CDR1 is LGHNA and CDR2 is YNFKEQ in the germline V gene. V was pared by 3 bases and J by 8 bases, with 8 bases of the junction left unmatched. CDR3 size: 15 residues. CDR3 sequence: CASSQLAGEFDEQFF. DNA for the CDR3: TGTGCCAGCAGCCAGTTAGCGGGAGAGTTTGATGAGCAGTTCTTC.

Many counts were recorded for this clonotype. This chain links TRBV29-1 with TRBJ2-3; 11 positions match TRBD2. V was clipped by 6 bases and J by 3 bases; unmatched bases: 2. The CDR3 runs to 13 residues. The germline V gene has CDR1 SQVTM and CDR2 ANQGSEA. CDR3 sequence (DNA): TGCAGCGTCATAGCGGGAGGGACAGATACGCAGTATTTT. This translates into CSVIAGGTDTQYF.

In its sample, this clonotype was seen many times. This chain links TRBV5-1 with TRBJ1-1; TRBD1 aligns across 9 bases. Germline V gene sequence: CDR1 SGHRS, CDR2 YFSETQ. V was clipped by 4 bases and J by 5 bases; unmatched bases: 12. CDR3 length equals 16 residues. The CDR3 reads CASSPNTGTGITEAFF. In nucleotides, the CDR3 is TGCGCCAGCAGCCCAAACACCGGGACAGGGATTACTGAAGCTTTCTTT.

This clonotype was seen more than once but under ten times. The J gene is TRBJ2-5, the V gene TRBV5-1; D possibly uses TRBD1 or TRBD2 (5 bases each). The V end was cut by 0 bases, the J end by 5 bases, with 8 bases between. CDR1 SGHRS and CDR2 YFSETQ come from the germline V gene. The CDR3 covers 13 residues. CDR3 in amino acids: CASSLVEGETQYF. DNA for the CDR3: TGCGCCAGCAGCTTGGTTGAGGGGGAGACCCAGTACTTC.

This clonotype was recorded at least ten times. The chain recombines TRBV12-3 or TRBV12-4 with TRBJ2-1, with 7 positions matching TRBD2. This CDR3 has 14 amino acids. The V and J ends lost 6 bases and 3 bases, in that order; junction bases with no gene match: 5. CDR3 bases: TGTGCCAGCAGCCGGTCTAGCGGCTACAATGAGCAGTTCTTC. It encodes CASSRSSGYNEQFF.

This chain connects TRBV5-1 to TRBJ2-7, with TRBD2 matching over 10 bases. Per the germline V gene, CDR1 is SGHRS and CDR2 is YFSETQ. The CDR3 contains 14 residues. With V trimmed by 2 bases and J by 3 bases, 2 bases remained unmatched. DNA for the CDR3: TGCGCCAGCAGCTTAAGACTAGCGGGCTACGAGCAGTACTTC. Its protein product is CASSLRLAGYEQYF.

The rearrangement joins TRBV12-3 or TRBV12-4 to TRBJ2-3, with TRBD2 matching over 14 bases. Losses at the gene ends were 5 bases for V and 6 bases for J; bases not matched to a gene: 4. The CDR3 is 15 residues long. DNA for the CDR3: TGTGCCAGCAGTAGACTAGCGGGAGGGTCCGATACGCAGTATTTT. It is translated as CASSRLAGGSDTQYF.

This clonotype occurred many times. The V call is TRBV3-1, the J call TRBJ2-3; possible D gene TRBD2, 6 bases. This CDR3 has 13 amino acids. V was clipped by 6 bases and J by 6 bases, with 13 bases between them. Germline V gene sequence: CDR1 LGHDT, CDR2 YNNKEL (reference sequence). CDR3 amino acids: CASSHGGGDTQYF. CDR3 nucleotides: TGTGCCAGCAGTCACGGCGGAGGGGATACGCAGTATTTT.

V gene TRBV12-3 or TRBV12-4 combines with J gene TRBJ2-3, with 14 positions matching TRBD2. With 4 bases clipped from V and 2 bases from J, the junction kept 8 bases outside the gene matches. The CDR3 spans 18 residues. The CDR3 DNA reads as TGTGCCAGCAGTTGGAGAGAGACTAGCGGGAGGGCCACAGATACGCAGTATTTT. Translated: CASSWRETSGRATDTQYF.

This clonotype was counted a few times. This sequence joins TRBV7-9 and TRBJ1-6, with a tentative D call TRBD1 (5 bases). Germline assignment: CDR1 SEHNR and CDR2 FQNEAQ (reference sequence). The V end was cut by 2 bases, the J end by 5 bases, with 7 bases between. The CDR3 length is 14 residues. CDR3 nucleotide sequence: TGTGCCAGCAGCTTACTAGGGGATAATTCACCCCTCCACTTT. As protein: CASSLLGDNSPLHF.

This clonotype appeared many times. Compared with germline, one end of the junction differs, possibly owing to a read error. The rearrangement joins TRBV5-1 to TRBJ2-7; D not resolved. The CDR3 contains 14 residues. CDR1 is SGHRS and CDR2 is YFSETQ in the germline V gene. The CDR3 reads CASSLSLSSYEQYF. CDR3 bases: TGTGCCAGCAGTTTGAGTCTCAGCTCCTACGAGCAGTACTTC.

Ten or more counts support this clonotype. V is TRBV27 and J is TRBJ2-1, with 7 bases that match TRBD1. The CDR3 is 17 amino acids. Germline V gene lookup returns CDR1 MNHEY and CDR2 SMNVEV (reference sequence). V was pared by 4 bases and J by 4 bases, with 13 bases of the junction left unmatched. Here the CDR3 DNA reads TGTGCCAGCAGTTCCCCCTCCTGGGACAGAACTTACAATGAGCAGTTCTTC. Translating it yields CASSSPSWDRTYNEQFF.

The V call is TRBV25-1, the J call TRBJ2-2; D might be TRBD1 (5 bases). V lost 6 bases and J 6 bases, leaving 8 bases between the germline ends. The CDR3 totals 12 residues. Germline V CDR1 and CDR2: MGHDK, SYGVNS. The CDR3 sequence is CASRLGAGELFF. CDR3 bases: TGTGCCAGCAGGCTAGGGGCCGGGGAGCTGTTTTTT. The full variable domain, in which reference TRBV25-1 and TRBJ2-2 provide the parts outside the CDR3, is EADIYQTPRYLVIGTGKKITLECSQTMGHDKMYWYQQDPGMELHLIHYSYGVNSTEKGDLSSESTVSRIRTEHFPLTLESARPSHTSQYLCASRLGAGELFFGEGSRLTVL.

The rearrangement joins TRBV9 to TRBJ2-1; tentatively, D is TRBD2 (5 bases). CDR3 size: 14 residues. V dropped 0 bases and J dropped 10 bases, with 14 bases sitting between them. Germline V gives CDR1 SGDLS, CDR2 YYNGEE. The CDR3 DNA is TGTGCCAGCAGCGTAGCTGTGCGAGGGCTCGAGCAGTTCTTC. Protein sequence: CASSVAVRGLEQFF.

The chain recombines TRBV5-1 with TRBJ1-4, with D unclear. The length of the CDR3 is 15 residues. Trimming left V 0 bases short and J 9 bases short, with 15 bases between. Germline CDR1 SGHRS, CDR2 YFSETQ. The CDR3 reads CASSLDPGWIKKLFF. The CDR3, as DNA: TGCGCCAGCAGCTTGGACCCAGGATGGATCAAAAAACTGTTTTTT. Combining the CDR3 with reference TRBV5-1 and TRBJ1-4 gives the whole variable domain KAGVTQTPRYLIKTRGQQVTLSCSPISGHRSVSWYQQTPGQGLQFLFEYFSETQRNKGNFPGRFSGRQFSNSRSEMNVSTLELGDSALYLCASSLDPGWIKKLFFGSGTQLSVL.

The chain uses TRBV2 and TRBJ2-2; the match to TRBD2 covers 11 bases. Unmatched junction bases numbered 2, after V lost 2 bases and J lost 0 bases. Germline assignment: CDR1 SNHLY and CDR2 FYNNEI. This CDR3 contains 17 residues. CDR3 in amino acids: CASSELAGGSNTGELFF. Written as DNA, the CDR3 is TGTGCCAGCAGTGAACTAGCGGGAGGATCGAACACCGGGGAGCTGTTTTTT.

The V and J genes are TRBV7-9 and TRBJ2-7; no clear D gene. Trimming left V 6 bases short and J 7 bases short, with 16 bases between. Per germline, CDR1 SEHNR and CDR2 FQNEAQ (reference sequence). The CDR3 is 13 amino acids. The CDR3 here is CASRRSSQGEQYF. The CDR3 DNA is TGTGCCAGCAGGAGATCTTCTCAAGGGGAGCAGTACTTC.

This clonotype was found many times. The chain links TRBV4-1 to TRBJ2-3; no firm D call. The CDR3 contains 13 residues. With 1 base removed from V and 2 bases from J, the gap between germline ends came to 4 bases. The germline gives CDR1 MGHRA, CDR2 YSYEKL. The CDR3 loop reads CASSQVDTDTQYF. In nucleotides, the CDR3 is TGCGCCAGCAGCCAAGTCGACACAGATACGCAGTATTTT.

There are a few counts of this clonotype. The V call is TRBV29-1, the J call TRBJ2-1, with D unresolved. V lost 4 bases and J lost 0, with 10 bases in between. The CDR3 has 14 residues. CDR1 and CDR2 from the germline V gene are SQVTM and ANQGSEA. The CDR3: CSVVALSSYNEQFF. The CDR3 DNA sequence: TGCAGCGTTGTCGCCTTGAGCTCCTACAATGAGCAGTTCTTC.

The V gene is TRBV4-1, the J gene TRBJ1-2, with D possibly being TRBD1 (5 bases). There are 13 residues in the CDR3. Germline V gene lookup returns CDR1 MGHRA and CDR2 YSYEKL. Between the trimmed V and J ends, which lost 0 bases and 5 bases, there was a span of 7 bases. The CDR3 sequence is CASSQDQGYGYTF. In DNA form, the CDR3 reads TGCGCCAGCAGCCAAGATCAGGGTTATGGCTACACCTTC.

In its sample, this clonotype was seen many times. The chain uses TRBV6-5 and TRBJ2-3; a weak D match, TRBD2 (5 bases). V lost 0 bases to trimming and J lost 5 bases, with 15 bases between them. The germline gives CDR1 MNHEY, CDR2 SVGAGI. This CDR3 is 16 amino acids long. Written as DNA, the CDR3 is TGTGCCAGCAGTTACTCAAGAGGGAGTAGTAGAGATACGCAGTATTTT. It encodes CASSYSRGSSRDTQYF.

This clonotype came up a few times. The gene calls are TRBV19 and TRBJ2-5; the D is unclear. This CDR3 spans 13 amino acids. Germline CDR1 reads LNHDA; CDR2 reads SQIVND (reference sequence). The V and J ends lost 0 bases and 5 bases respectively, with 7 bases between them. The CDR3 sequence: CASSIDGRETQYF. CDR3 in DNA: TGTGCCAGTAGTATAGATGGTAGGGAGACCCAGTACTTC.

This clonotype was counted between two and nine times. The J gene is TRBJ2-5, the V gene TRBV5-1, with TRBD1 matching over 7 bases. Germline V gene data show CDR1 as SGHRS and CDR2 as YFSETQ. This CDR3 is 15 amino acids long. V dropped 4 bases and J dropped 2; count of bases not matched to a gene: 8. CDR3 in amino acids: CASSPGTAQQETQYF. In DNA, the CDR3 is TGCGCCAGCAGCCCCGGGACAGCACAACAAGAGACCCAGTACTTC.

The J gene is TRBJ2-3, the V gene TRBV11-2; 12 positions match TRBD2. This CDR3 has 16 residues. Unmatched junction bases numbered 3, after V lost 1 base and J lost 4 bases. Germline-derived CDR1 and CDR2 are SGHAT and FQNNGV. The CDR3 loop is CASSLGLAGVSDTQYF. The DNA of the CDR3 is TGTGCCAGCAGCTTAGGACTAGCGGGAGTTTCAGATACGCAGTATTTT.

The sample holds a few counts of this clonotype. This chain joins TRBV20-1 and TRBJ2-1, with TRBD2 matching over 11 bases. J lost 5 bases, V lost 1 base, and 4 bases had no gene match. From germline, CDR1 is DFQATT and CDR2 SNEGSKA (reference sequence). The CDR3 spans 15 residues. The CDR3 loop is CSARVLAGAHNEQFF. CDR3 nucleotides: TGCAGTGCTAGAGTACTAGCGGGAGCTCACAATGAGCAGTTCTTC.

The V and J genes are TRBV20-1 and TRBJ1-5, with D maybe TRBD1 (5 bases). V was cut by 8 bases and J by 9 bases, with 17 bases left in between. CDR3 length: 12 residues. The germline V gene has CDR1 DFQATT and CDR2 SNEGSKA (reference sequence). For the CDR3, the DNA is TGCAGTATCCGGGGCCCATCAGGGCCCCAGCATTTT. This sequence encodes CSIRGPSGPQHF.

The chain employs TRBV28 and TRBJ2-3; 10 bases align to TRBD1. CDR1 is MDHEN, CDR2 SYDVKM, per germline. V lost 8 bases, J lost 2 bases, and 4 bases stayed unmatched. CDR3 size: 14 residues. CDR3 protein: CASPGQGTTDTQYF. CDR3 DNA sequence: TGTGCCAGCCCGGGACAGGGGACCACAGATACGCAGTATTTT.